This TCR beta chain was recovered during a study of human T cells and chemical hapten exposure. About the research overall: Per-sample TCR yield variability stemmed mainly from small pooled library volume differences.

Regarding the study as a whole: No alteration of TCRs above 1 in 1000 frequency was seen with DPC sensitization.

With respect to this clonotype: Its antigen is unknown. A single base separates this from a much larger clone, so it may be a read error.

Library construction involved attaching unique molecular identifiers to individual cDNA molecules, which allowed quantitative, reproducible TCR counting. Original methodology: Sample TCR totals centred on a median of around 100,000, ranging roughly 20,000 to 750,000. One entry per CDR3 protein results from TCRdb running MiXCR on the reads. For this entry, the V and J calls and clone size follow TCRdb and not the study's own pipeline. The sample yields 100,000 to 150,000 distinct CDR3 sequences, approximately 9.3% seen once. The CDR3 runs 13 residues. Trimming took 0 bases from V and 5 from J, leaving 6 bases between them. Per germline, CDR1 SGHRS and CDR2 YFSETQ. Someone pulled total RNA out of unfractionated whole blood.

This TCR derives from a human donor in good health. Some clones in this sample may be carry-over from other donors' samples. The chain employs TRBV5-1 and TRBJ1-5; D unresolved. The specimen sequenced was whole blood. CDR3 DNA: TGCGCCAGCAGCTTGGCGGCAGATCAGCCCCAGCATTTT. The encoded protein is CASSLAADQPQHF.